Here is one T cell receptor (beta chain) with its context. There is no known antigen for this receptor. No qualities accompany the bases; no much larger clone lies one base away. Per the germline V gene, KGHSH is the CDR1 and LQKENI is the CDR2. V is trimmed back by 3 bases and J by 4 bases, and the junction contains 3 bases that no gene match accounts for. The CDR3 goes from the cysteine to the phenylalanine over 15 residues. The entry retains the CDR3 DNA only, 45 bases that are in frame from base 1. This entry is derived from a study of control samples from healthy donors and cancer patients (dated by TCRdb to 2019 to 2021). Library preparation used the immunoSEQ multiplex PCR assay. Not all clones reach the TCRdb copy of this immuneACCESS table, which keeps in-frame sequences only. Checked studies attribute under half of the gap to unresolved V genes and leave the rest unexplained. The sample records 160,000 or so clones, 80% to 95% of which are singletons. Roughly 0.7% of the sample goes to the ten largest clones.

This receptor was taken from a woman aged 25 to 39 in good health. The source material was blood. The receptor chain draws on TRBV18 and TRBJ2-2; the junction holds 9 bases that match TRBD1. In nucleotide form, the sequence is TGTGCCAGCTCACCGGACAGGGGATTCACCGGGGAGCTGTTTTTT. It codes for CASSPDRGFTGELFF.